This TCR beta chain was sequenced for a study of blood T cell repertoires in COVID-19. Germline values: CDR1 LNHDA, CDR2 SQIVND (reference sequence). J gave up 7 bases and V 4 bases, and 7 bases lay outside the gene matches. The CDR3 contains 14 residues. Assay: immunoSEQ multiplex PCR; the TCRdb copy retains only in-frame clones and omits some. The sample holds 200,000 to 250,000 clones; about four fifths are singletons and the top ten take around 1.8%. The source of this sequence is a man aged 55 to 69 who had recovered from COVID-19. This rearrangement joins TRBV19 to TRBJ1-2; 9 bases match TRBD1. The specimen sequenced was PBMCs or T cells enriched from blood (not recorded which). DNA of the CDR3: TGTGCCAGTAGTACTCGGGACAGGGCCTCTGGCTACACCTTC. It translates to CASSTRDRASGYTF.